This TCR beta chain was sequenced during a study of neurological immune-mediated disorders. Unsorted libraries were generated from 2 million PBMCs held at -80 degrees C. The method for making cDNA was 5'RACE, and it used 10-nucleotide random UMIs. From the 5' RACE reads, TCRdb called clonotypes with MiXCR, one entry per CDR3 protein. Of approximately 50,000 distinct CDR3 sequences in the sample, 10% were seen once. The V end lost 8 bases, the J end lost 2 bases, and 12 bases lay between the germline ends. The CDR3 covers 13 residues. Germline loops: CDR1 SGHKS, CDR2 YYEKEE (reference sequence). This clonotype was counted ten times or more.

Source material: PBMCs. The TCR originated in a man in his 70s with HTLV-1-associated myelopathy (HAM/TSP). The V gene is TRBV5-5, the J gene TRBJ2-3; D is perhaps TRBD1 (5 bases). The CDR3 sequence is CASLRGTTDTQYF. CDR3 coding DNA: TGTGCCAGTCTAAGGGGTACCACAGATACGCAGTATTTT.